Following are 22 T cell receptor beta chains from one sample sequenced in a study of blood T cell repertoires in COVID-19. Profiling relied on immunoSEQ multiplex PCR, and the TCRdb table lists in-frame clones only, not all of them. The sample holds some 320,000 clones; approximately 81% are singletons and the top ten take under 2%. Sample: PBMCs or T cells enriched from blood (not recorded which). The receptors derive from a woman younger than 45 who had been exposed to COVID-19.

The chain joins TRBV9 to TRBJ1-2; D ambiguous. Germline CDR1 is SGDLS and CDR2 is YYNGEE. V gave up 0 bases and J gave up 3 bases, with 9 bases separating them. This CDR3 is 14 amino acids long. The CDR3 sequence: CASSVGRGDYGYTF. CDR3 in DNA: TGTGCCAGCAGCGTAGGTCGGGGTGACTATGGCTACACCTTC. The entire variable domain, with the rest obtained from reference TRBV9 and TRBJ1-2, is as follows: DSGVTQTPKHLITATGQRVTLRCSPRSGDLSVYWYQQSLDQGLQFLIQYYNGEERAKGNILERFSAQQFPDLHSELNLSSLELGDSALYFCASSVGRGDYGYTFGSGTRLTVV.

V usage is TRBV25-1 and J usage is TRBJ2-3; weak D call: TRBD2 (6 bases). Germline V CDR1 and CDR2: MGHDK, SYGVNS. Trimming pared 2 bases from V and 15 bases from J, leaving 18 bases between. CDR3 length equals 13 residues. This CDR3 is CASSEEGLPRNYF. In DNA form, the CDR3 reads TGTGCCAGCAGTGAAGAGGGACTCCCTCGTAACTATTTT.

CDR3 sequence: CASSPRQGQSNNEQFF. The CDR3 DNA is TGTGCCAGCAGCCCTCGACAGGGACAGTCAAACAATGAGCAGTTCTTC. This chain joins TRBV7-6 and TRBJ2-1, with 7 bases fitting TRBD1. CDR1 and CDR2 from the germline V gene are SGHVS and FNYEAQ. The CDR3 covers 16 residues. The ends lost 5 bases at V and 5 bases at J; junction bases unmatched: 12. Full variable domain (remainder filled in from reference TRBV7-6 and TRBJ2-1): GAGVSQSPRYKVTKRGQDVALRCDPISGHVSLYWYRQALGQGPEFLTYFNYEAQQDKSGLPNDRFSAERPEGSISTLTIQRTEQRDSAMYRCASSPRQGQSNNEQFFGPGTRLTVL.

The chain joins TRBV28 to TRBJ1-5; TRBD1 agrees at 8 bases. The ends lost 6 bases at V and 6 bases at J; junction bases unmatched: 4. Germline-derived CDR1 and CDR2 are MDHEN and SYDVKM. CDR3 length equals 13 residues. CDR3 DNA: TGTGCCAGCAGACAGGGGGAAGTTCAGCCCCAGCATTTT. Its protein product is CASRQGEVQPQHF.

The genes are TRBV24-1 and TRBJ2-3; 12 bases align to TRBD2. Germline-derived CDR1 and CDR2 are KGHDR and SFDVKD. V lost 10 bases, J lost 0 bases, and 1 base stayed unmatched. CDR3 length equals 14 residues. CDR3 loop: CATGTSGSTDTQYF. The DNA for the CDR3 is TGTGCCACAGGGACTAGCGGGAGCACAGATACGCAGTATTTT.

CDR3 amino acids: CASSPGQNTGELFF. CDR3 sequence (DNA): TGTGCCAGCAGTCCGGGACAGAACACCGGGGAGCTGTTTTTT. The J gene is TRBJ2-2, the V gene TRBV6-5, with D perhaps matching TRBD1 (6 bases). The CDR3 runs to 14 residues. V lost 5 bases and J lost 1, with 8 bases in between. Per germline, CDR1 MNHEY and CDR2 SVGAGI.

The chain combines TRBV19 with TRBJ1-1; the D is unclear. Germline V CDR1 and CDR2: LNHDA, SQIVND (reference sequence). Trimming stripped 0 bases from V and 13 bases from J, with 15 bases between. The CDR3 contains 13 residues. The CDR3 sequence is CASSIDLRASGFF. The CDR3 coding sequence is TGTGCCAGTAGTATAGATCTTAGAGCCTCAGGTTTCTTT.

This clone showed up just once. The chain's CDR3 is CASSPDAGEQYF. CDR3 sequence (DNA): TGTGCCAGCAGCCCGGACGCGGGCGAGCAGTACTTC. The rearrangement links TRBV2 to TRBJ2-7, with a possible D match to TRBD2 (5 bases). Trimming stripped 6 bases from V and 6 bases from J, with 12 bases between. Looked up from germline, CDR1 is SNHLY and CDR2 is FYNNEI. The CDR3 totals 12 residues.

This chain uses TRBV28 with TRBJ1-5; possibly TRBD1 for D (6 bases). The CDR3 spans 16 residues. The V gene's germline CDR1 is MDHEN and CDR2 SYDVKM. V was cut by 6 bases and J by 6 bases, with 21 bases left in between. CDR3: CASRSLATGNFQPQHF. DNA for the CDR3: TGTGCCAGCAGGTCGCTCGCAACAGGGAATTTTCAGCCCCAGCATTTT.

J is TRBJ2-3 and V is TRBV29-1, with 7 positions matching TRBD1. Germline V gene lookup returns CDR1 SQVTM and CDR2 ANQGSEA. The V and J ends lost 0 bases and 3 bases, in that order; junction bases with no gene match: 9. This CDR3 has 16 amino acids. DNA of the CDR3: TGCAGCGTTGAAGATTTAGGGGGCTTCAGGACAGATACGCAGTATTTT. The encoded protein is CSVEDLGGFRTDTQYF.

The chain links TRBV3-1 (or the pseudogene TRBV3-2) to TRBJ2-3; 8 bases agree with TRBD2. The ends lost 2 bases at V and 12 bases at J; junction bases unmatched: 7. Germline CDR1 reads LGHDT; CDR2 reads YNNKEL (reference sequence). The CDR3 runs to 13 residues. The CDR3 loop is CASSQSRRGAQYF. CDR3 coding DNA: TGTGCCAGCAGCCAATCACGGCGGGGGGCCCAGTATTTT.

V usage is TRBV28 and J usage is TRBJ1-1, with D possibly TRBD1 on 5 matching bases. The CDR3 is made up of 15 amino acids. V was trimmed by 3 bases and J by 6 bases, leaving 17 bases between them. The germline CDR1 and CDR2 sequences are MDHEN and SYDVKM. The CDR3 DNA is TGTGCCAGCAGTTTGTCGGGTTGGGGGGGAGCTGAAGCTTTCTTT. Encoded protein: CASSLSGWGGAEAFF.

V and J are TRBV11-2 and TRBJ1-3; perhaps TRBD1 as D (5 bases). This CDR3 is 15 amino acids long. Germline V gene lookup returns CDR1 SGHAT and CDR2 FQNNGV. V lost 1 base and J 0 bases, leaving 7 bases between the germline ends. The CDR3 coding sequence is TGTGCCAGCAGCTTAGTCGGGGGCTCTGGAAACACCATATATTTT. It encodes CASSLVGGSGNTIYF.

A note on this clone: The junction and the germline gene differ at one end; a read error may be behind it. The rearrangement joins TRBV7-7 to TRBJ2-5; 15 bases match TRBD2. The CDR3 has 17 amino acids. The germline CDR1 and CDR2 sequences are SSHAT and FNYEAQ (reference sequence). This CDR3 is CASSSVGLAGGQETQYF. CDR3 DNA sequence: TGTGCTAGCAGCTCTGTGGGACTAGCGGGGGGCCAAGAGACCCAGTACTTC.

V and J are TRBV11-2 and TRBJ2-5; 14 positions match TRBD2. CDR1 SGHAT and CDR2 FQNNGV come from the germline V gene. The CDR3 contains 15 residues. With 3 bases clipped from V and 3 bases from J, the junction kept 0 bases outside the gene matches. The DNA of the CDR3 is TGTGCCAGCAGCTTGGGACTAGCGGGGGAAGAGACCCAGTACTTC. Translation gives CASSLGLAGEETQYF.

The chain has TRBV20-1 and TRBJ1-2; 9 positions agree with TRBD1. Germline lookup yields CDR1 DFQATT and CDR2 SNEGSKA (reference sequence). Trimming at V came to 3 bases and at J to 2 bases, leaving 10 bases not matched to a gene. This CDR3 is built from 16 residues. The CDR3, as DNA: TGCAGTGCTAGTGGGGGCACAGGGGGCGACAACTATGGCTACACCTTC. It encodes CSASGGTGGDNYGYTF.

The V call is TRBV5-1, the J call TRBJ2-5; D perhaps matches TRBD2 (7 bases). This CDR3 is 14 amino acids long. The V end lost 1 base, the J end lost 5 bases, and 12 bases lay between the germline ends. Germline lookup yields CDR1 SGHRS and CDR2 YFSETQ. CDR3 loop: CASSLYGGQETQYF. As DNA, the CDR3 is TGCGCCAGCAGCTTGTACGGGGGGCAGGAGACCCAGTACTTC.

V gene TRBV28 combines with J gene TRBJ2-4, with TRBD2 as a possible D gene (7 bases). Trimming shortened V by 8 bases and J by 2 bases, and 13 bases separated the two germline ends. CDR3 length: 14 residues. CDR1 MDHEN and CDR2 SYDVKM come from the germline V gene. CDR3 nucleotides: TGTGCCAGCCTAGGGGGGGACCCCAAAAACATTCAGTACTTC. This codes for CASLGGDPKNIQYF.

This rearrangement joins TRBV27 to TRBJ2-1; a weak D match, TRBD2 (6 bases). V gave up 6 bases and J gave up 8 bases, with 17 bases separating them. Germline V gives CDR1 MNHEY, CDR2 SMNVEV (reference sequence). CDR3 length: 14 amino acids. CDR3 in amino acids: CASSQSGGYDEQFF. The CDR3 nucleotides are TGTGCCAGCAGCCAAAGTGGGGGGTACGATGAGCAGTTCTTC.

For this clone: Other DNA sequences in this sample translate to the same CDR3. This chain joins TRBV19 and TRBJ1-6; 11 bases agree with TRBD1. Germline lookup yields CDR1 LNHDA and CDR2 SQIVND (reference sequence). V shed 5 bases and J 7 bases; nucleotides not matched to a gene: 4. The CDR3 is 15 amino acids. The CDR3 reads CASSGQGARNSPLHF. CDR3 nucleotide sequence: TGTGCCAGTAGTGGACAGGGGGCGCGGAATTCACCCCTCCACTTT.

The chain is built from TRBV24-1 and TRBJ2-3, with D tentatively TRBD2 (7 bases). V was shortened by 1 base and J by 5 bases, with 12 bases between the two germline ends. Looked up from germline, CDR1 is KGHDR and CDR2 is SFDVKD. The CDR3 consists of 15 residues. The CDR3 loop is CATSDLGGVVDTQYF. CDR3 coding DNA: TGTGCCACCAGTGATTTAGGGGGGGTTGTAGATACGCAGTATTTT.

This chain joins TRBV14 and TRBJ1-6, with no clear D. Trimming stripped 1 base from V and 10 bases from J, with 14 bases between. The CDR3 is 15 amino acids. Germline V gene sequence: CDR1 SGHDN, CDR2 FVKESK. CDR3: CASSQVRGKGSPLHF. CDR3 coding DNA: TGTGCCAGCAGCCAAGTTCGGGGAAAGGGATCACCCCTCCACTTT.